A selection of T cell receptor beta chains follows, all from one sample in a study of T cell responses to AZD1222 COVID-19 vaccine. Sequenced by immunoSEQ multiplex PCR; TCRdb stores in-frame clones only, minus some. Here the sample spans 84,000 or so clones, roughly 90% being singletons. Here the sequenced sample was peripheral blood, taken on day 0 of MenACWY control vaccination. These receptors all stem from an adult in good health. Both conserved end residues are part of each CDR3. D genes are given only for firm matches. Clone size, where shown, is once, few, many, or a class for clones that have expanded.

clone_size	d_call	j_call	v_call	cdr3_length	cdr3_aa	cdr3_nt
.	.	TRBJ1-2	TRBV5-1	15	CASSFLGPSNYGYTF	TGCGCCAGCAGCTTCCTGGGGCCTTCTAACTATGGCTACACCTTC
.	.	TRBJ2-1	TRBV7-2	13	CASSLTVYNEQFF	TGTGCCAGCAGCTTAACAGTTTACAATGAGCAGTTCTTC
once	TRBD1	TRBJ1-2	TRBV6-5	13	CASTRQGAYGYTF	TGTGCCAGCACCAGACAGGGGGCCTATGGCTACACCTTC
.	.	TRBJ1-1	TRBV15	14	CATVSGVRGTEAFF	TGTGCCACCGTATCAGGGGTCCGAGGAACTGAAGCTTTCTTT
few	TRBD1	TRBJ1-2	TRBV6-5	13	CASSYRDSGGYTF	TGTGCCAGCAGTTATAGGGACAGTGGTGGCTACACCTTC
.	TRBD1	TRBJ1-4	TRBV3-1/TRBV3-2	17	CASSPPGQVATNEKLFF	TGTGCCAGCAGCCCACCGGGACAGGTTGCAACTAATGAAAAACTGTTTTTT
.	TRBD1	TRBJ1-5	TRBV6-6	16	CASSSLAGQGNQPQHF	TGTGCCAGCAGTTCTCTCGCGGGACAGGGTAATCAGCCCCAGCATTTT
once	.	TRBJ1-2	TRBV7-9	13	CASSPPEGYGYTF	TGTGCCAGCAGCCCACCCGAGGGCTATGGCTACACCTTC
few	.	TRBJ2-2	TRBV19	15	CASSMWGANTGELFF	TGTGCCAGTAGTATGTGGGGGGCGAACACCGGGGAGCTGTTTTTT
.	TRBD2	TRBJ2-7	TRBV29-1	13	CSVPSGGGYEQYF	TGCAGCGTGCCTAGCGGGGGCGGCTACGAGCAGTACTTC
.	.	TRBJ1-1	TRBV7-2	13	CASSLLRDTEAFF	TGTGCCAGCAGCTTACTCAGGGACACTGAAGCTTTCTTT
.	.	TRBJ1-6	TRBV7-9	16	CASSLVGSELGSPLHF	TGTGCCAGCAGCTTAGTGGGCAGCGAACTCGGGTCACCCCTCCACTTT
.	.	TRBJ2-2	TRBV7-2	16	CASSLMLGSDTGELFF	TGTGCCAGCAGCTTAATGCTTGGTTCGGACACCGGGGAGCTGTTTTTT
.	.	TRBJ1-6	TRBV4-1	16	CASSQELGLVNSPLHF	TGCGCCAGCAGCCAAGAACTCGGACTCGTGAATTCACCCCTCCACTTT
.	.	TRBJ1-5	TRBV3-1/TRBV3-2	13	CASSLRPNQPQHF	TGTGCCAGCAGTCTGAGGCCGAATCAGCCCCAGCATTTT